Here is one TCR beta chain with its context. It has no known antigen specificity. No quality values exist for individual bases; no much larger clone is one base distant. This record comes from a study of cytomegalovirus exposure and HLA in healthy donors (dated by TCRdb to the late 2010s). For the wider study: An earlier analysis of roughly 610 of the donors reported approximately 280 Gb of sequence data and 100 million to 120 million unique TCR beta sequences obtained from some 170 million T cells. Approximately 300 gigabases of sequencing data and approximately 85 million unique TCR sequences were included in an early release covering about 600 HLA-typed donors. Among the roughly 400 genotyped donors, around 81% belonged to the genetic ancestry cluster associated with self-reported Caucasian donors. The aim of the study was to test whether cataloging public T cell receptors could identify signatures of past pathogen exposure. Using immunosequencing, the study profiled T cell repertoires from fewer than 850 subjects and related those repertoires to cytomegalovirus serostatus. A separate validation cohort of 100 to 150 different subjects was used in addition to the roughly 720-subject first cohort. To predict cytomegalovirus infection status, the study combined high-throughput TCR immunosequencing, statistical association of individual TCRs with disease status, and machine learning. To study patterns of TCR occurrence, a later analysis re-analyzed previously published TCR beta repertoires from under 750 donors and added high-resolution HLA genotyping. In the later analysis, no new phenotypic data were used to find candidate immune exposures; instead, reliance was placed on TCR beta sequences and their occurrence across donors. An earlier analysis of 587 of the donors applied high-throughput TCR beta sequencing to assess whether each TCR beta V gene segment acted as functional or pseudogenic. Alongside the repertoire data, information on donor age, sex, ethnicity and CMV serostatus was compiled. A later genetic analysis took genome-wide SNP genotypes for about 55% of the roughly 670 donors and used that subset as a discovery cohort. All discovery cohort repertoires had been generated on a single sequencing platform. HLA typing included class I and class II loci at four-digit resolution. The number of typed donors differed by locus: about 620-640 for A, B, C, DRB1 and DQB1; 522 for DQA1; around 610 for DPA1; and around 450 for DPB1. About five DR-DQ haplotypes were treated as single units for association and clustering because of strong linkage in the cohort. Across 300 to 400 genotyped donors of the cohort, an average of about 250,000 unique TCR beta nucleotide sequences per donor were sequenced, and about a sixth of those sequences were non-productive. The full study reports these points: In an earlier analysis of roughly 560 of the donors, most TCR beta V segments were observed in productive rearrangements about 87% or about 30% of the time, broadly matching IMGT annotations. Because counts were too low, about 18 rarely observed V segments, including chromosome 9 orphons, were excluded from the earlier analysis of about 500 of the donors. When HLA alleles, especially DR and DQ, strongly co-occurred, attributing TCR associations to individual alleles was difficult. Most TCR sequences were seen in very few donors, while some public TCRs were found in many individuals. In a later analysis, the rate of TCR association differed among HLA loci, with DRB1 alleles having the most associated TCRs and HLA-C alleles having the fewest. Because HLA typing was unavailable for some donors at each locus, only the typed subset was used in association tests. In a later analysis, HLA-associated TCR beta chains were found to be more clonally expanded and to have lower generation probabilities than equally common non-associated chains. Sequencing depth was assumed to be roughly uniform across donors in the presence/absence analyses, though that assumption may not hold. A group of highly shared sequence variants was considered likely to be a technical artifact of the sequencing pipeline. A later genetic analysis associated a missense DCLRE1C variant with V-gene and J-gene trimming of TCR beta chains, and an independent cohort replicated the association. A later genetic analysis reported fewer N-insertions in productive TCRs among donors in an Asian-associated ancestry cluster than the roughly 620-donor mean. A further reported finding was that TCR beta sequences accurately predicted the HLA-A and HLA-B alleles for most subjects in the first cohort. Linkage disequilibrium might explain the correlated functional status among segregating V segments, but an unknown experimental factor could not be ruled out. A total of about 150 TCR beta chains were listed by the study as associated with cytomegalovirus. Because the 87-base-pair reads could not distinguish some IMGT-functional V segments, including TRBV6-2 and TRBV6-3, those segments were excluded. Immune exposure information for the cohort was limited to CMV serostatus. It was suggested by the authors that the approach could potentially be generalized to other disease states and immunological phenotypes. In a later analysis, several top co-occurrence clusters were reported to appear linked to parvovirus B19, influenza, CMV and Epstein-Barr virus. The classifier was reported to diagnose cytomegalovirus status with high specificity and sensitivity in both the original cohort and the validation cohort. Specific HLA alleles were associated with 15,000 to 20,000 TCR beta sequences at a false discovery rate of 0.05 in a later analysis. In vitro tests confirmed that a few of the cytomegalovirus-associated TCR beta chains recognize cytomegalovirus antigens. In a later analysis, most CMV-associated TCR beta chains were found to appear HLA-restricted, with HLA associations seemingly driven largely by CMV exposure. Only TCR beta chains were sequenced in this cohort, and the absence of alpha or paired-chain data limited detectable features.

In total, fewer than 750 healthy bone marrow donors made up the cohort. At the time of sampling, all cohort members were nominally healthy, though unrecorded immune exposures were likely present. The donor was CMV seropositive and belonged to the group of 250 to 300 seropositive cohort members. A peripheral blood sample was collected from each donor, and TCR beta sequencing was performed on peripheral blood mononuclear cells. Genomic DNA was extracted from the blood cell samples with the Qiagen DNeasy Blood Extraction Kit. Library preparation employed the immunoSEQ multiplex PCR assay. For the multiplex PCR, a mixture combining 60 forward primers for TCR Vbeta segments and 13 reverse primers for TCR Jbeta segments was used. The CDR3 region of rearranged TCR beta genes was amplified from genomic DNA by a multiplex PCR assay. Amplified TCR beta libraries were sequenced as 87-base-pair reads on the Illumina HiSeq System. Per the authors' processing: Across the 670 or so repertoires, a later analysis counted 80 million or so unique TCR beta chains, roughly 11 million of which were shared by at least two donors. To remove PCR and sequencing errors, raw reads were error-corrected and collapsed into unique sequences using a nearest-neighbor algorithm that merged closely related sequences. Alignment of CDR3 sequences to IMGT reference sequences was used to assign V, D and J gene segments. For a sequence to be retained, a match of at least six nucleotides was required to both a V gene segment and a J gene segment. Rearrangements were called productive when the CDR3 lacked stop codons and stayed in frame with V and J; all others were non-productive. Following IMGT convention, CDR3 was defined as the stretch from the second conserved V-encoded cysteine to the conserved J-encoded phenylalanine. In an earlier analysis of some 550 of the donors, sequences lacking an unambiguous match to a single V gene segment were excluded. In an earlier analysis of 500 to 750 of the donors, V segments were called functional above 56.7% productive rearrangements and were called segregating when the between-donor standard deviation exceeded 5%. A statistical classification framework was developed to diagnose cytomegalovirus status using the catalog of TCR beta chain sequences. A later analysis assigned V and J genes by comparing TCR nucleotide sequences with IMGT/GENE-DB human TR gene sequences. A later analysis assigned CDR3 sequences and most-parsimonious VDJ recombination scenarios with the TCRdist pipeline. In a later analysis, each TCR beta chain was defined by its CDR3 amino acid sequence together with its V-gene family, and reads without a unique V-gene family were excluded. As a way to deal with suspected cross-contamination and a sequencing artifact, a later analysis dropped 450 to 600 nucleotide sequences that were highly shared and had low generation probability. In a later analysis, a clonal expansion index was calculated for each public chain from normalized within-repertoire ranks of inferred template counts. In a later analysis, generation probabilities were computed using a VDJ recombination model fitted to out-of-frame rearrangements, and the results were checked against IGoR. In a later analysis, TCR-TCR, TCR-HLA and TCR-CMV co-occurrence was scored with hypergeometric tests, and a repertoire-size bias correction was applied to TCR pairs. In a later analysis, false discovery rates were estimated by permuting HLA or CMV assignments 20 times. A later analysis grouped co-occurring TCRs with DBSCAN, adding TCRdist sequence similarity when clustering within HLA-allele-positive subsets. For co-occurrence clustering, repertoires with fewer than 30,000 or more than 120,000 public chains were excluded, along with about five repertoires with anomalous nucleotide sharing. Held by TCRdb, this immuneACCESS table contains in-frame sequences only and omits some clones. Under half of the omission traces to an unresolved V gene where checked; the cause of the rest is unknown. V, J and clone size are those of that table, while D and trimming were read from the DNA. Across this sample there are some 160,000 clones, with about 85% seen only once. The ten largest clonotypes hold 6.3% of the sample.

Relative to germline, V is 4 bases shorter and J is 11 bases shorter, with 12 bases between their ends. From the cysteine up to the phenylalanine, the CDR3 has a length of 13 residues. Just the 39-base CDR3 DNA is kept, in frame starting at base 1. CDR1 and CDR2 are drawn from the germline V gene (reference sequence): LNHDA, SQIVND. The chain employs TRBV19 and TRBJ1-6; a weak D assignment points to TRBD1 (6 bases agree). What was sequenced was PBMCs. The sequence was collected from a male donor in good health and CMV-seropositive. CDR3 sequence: CASSRQGQTPLHF. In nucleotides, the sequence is TGTGCCAGTAGTAGGCAGGGGCAGACACCCCTCCACTTT. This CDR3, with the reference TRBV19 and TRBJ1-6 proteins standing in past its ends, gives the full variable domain DGGITQSPKYLFRKEGQNVTLSCEQNLNHDAMYWYRQDPGQGLRLIYYSQIVNDFQKGDIAEGYSVSREKKESFPLTVTSAQKNPTAFYLCASSRQGQTPLHFGNGTRLTVT.